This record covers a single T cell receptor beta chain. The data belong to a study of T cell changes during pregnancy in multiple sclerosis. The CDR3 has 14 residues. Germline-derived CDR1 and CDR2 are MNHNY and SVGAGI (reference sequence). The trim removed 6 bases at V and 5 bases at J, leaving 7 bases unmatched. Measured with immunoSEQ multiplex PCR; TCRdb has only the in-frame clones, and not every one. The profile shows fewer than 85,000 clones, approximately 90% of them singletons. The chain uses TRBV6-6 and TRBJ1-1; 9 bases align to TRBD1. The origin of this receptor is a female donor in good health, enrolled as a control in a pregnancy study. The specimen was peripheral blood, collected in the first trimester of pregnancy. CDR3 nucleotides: TGTGCCAGCAGCTGGGACAGGGTAGGGACTGAAGCTTTCTTT. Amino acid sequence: CASSWDRVGTEAFF.